Each of the 11 T cell receptor beta chains below was sequenced from the same sample in a study of glioma-infiltrating T cells. TCR alpha and beta CDR3 regions were amplified from RNA using iRepertoire nested multiplex PCR. TCRdb reanalysed the multiplex PCR reads using MiXCR and keeps one entry per CDR3 protein. The profile shows 100,000 to 150,000 distinct CDR3 sequences, roughly 20% of them singletons. Sequenced sample: glioma tissue, nonneoplastic brain tissue, or PBMCs (not recorded which). Every receptor here comes from a human donor with low-grade glioma or glioblastoma, undergoing nonglioma brain surgery, or in good health (not recorded which).

This clonotype was observed a few times. The rearrangement joins TRBV10-3 to TRBJ1-2, with D possibly being TRBD1 (5 bases). This CDR3 contains 14 residues. Between the trimmed V and J ends, which lost 10 bases and 5 bases, there was a span of 20 bases. Germline-derived CDR1 and CDR2 are ENHRY and SYGVKD. The CDR3 sequence is CATLPEAGMYGYTF. CDR3 nucleotide sequence: TGTGCCACTTTACCCGAGGCAGGGATGTATGGCTACACCTTC.

This clonotype was seen at least ten times. The J gene is TRBJ1-1, the V gene TRBV6-1, with a weak D call TRBD1 (5 bases). Germline-derived CDR1 and CDR2 are MNHNS and SASEGT. Trimming cost V 6 bases and J 0 bases, with 14 bases left between them. The CDR3 extends over 15 amino acids. CDR3 sequence: CASSRDSWLNTEAFF. The CDR3 bases are TGTGCCAGCAGCAGAGACAGTTGGCTGAACACTGAAGCTTTCTTT.

Remarks on this clonotype: With a much larger clone just one base away, this may be a read error. This rearrangement joins TRBV10-3 to TRBJ2-3, with 8 bases fitting TRBD2. The CDR3 totals 14 residues. Trimming took 5 bases from V and 5 from J; bases not matched to a gene: 6. Germline V gene lookup returns CDR1 ENHRY and CDR2 SYGVKD. The CDR3 reads CAISREGGKDTQYF. CDR3 bases: TGTGCCATCAGTCGGGAGGGGGGCAAAGATACGCAGTATTTT.

This clonotype was detected only once. This may stem from a read error, because a much larger clone lies one nucleotide away. The genes are TRBV29-1 and TRBJ1-1, with D tentatively TRBD1 (5 bases). Germline V CDR1 and CDR2: SQVTM, ANQGSEA. CDR3 length: 13 residues. Trimming shortened V by 6 bases and J by 1 base, and 12 bases separated the two germline ends. The CDR3 region is CSVGVRRNTEAFF. As DNA, the CDR3 is TGCAGCGTGGGGGTGAGAAGGAACACTGAAGCTTTCTTT.

This clonotype was recorded a few times. The chain has TRBV3-1 and TRBJ2-6, with TRBD2 matching 11 bases. The CDR3 extends over 21 amino acids. CDR1 LGHDT and CDR2 YNNKEL come from the germline V gene (reference sequence). Losses at the gene ends were 0 bases for V and 3 bases for J; bases not matched to a gene: 13. CDR3 nucleotide sequence: TGTGCCAGCAGCCAAGATCCCCTAGCGGGAGGTTCGTTGCGTGGGGCCAACGTCCTGACTTTC. This translates into CASSQDPLAGGSLRGANVLTF.

Concerning this clonotype: The junction differs from germline at one of its ends, possibly a read error. This chain connects TRBV28 to TRBJ1-2, with TRBD1 matching over 8 bases. This CDR3 spans 14 amino acids. The germline V gene has CDR1 MDHEN and CDR2 SYDVKM. The CDR3, as DNA: TGTGCCAGCAGCTCCGGACAGGGAGTCTATGGCCACACCTTC. Its protein product is CASSSGQGVYGHTF.

A note on this clonotype: This CDR3 fails to terminate in the conserved phenylalanine or tryptophan, so it likely reflects a read error. The chain joins TRBV20-1 to TRBJ2-5, with 7 bases that match TRBD1. V lost 0 bases to trimming and J lost 6 bases; unmatched junction nucleotides: 10. This CDR3 contains 15 residues. CDR1 DFQATT and CDR2 SNEGSKA come from the germline V gene (reference sequence). CDR3 protein: CSARDITGVSKTQYS. For the CDR3, the DNA is TGCAGTGCTAGAGATATCACAGGGGTTTCAAAGACCCAGTACTCC.

This clonotype showed up many times. The V gene is TRBV20-1, the J gene TRBJ2-7; weak D call: TRBD2 (6 bases). In germline, CDR1 is DFQATT, CDR2 SNEGSKA (reference sequence). Trimming removed 1 base at V and 2 bases at J, with 12 bases between. The CDR3 totals 14 residues. CDR3: CSARGSGGAYEQYF. CDR3 in DNA: TGCAGTGCTAGAGGGTCCGGAGGGGCCTACGAGCAGTACTTC.

Many counts were recorded for this clonotype. The rearrangement uses TRBV19 and TRBJ2-6; tentatively, D is TRBD2 (5 bases). The CDR3 totals 18 residues. From germline, CDR1 is LNHDA and CDR2 SQIVND (reference sequence). Deletions cut 6 bases from V and 0 bases from J, with 18 bases between. The CDR3: CASSNGVLDFSGANVLTF. In nucleotides, the CDR3 is TGTGCCAGTAGCAACGGGGTCTTAGACTTCTCTGGGGCCAACGTCCTGACTTTC.

V is TRBV3-1 and J is TRBJ1-2; D is uncertain. With 0 bases removed from V and 6 bases from J, the gap between germline ends came to 11 bases. This CDR3 region has 14 residues. The germline gives CDR1 LGHDT, CDR2 YNNKEL (reference sequence). CDR3 protein: CASSQDLVVHGYTF. CDR3 in DNA: TGTGCCAGCAGCCAAGATCTAGTAGTCCATGGCTACACCTTC. Full variable domain (outside the CDR3, taken from reference TRBV3-1 and TRBJ1-2): DTAVSQTPKYLVTQMGNDKSIKCEQNLGHDTMYWYKQDSKKFLKIMFSYNNKELIINETVPNRFSPKSPDKAHLNLHINSLELGDSAVYFCASSQDLVVHGYTFGSGTRLTVV.

This clonotype has just a few counts. The chain joins TRBV25-1 to TRBJ1-1; tentative D call: TRBD1 (5 bases). The CDR3 consists of 13 residues. Trimming left V 3 bases short and J 5 bases short, with 10 bases between. Germline CDR1 reads MGHDK; CDR2 reads SYGVNS. This CDR3 reads CASSEMGETEAFF. In DNA, the CDR3 is TGTGCCAGCAGTGAGATGGGGGAGACTGAAGCTTTCTTT.